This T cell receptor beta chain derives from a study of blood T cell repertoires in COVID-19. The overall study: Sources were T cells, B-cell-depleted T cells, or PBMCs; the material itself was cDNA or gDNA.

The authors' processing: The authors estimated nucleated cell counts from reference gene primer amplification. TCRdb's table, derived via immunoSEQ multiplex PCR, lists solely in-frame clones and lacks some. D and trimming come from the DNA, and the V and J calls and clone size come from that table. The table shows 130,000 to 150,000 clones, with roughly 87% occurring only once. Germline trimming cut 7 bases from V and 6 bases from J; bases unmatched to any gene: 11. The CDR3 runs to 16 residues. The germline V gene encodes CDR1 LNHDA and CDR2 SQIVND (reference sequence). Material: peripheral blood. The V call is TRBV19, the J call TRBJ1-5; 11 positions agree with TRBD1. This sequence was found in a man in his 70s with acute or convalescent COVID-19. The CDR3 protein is CASIRTGGLQGQPQHF. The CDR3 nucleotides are TGTGCCAGTATTCGGACAGGGGGCCTTCAGGGTCAGCCCCAGCATTTT. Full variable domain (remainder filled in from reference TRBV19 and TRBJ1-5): DGGITQSPKYLFRKEGQNVTLSCEQNLNHDAMYWYRQDPGQGLRLIYYSQIVNDFQKGDIAEGYSVSREKKESFPLTVTSAQKNPTAFYLCASIRTGGLQGQPQHFGDGTRLSIL.